This T cell receptor beta chain emerged from a study of shared clonotypes between healthy human individuals. Methods used by the authors: ImmunoSEQ gave junction-only sequences without quality scores, so filtering differed. The table came from immunoSEQ multiplex PCR; TCRdb's copy has only in-frame clones and leaves some out. The DNA gave D and trimming, while V, J and clone size come from that table. The sample lists about 1.1 million clones, 77% seen once, with roughly 0.82% in the top ten. The CDR3 sequence is 17 residues long. Trimming removed 0 bases from V and 0 bases from J, with 15 bases in between. Germline V gene data show CDR1 as SGDLS and CDR2 as YYNGEE.

Sample: memory CD4+ T cells from PBMCs. Stated subset: CD45RA-negative fraction. The genes are TRBV9 and TRBJ2-5; a weak D match, TRBD2 (5 bases). This TCR was recovered from a man younger than 35 in good health. Some clones in this sample may be carry-over from other donors' samples. CDR3 in amino acids: CASSVGVSGPDQETQYF. The CDR3 nucleotides are TGTGCCAGCAGCGTAGGGGTAAGCGGTCCCGACCAAGAGACCCAGTACTTC.